Sequencing of this T cell receptor beta chain was carried out in a study of cytomegalovirus exposure and HLA in healthy donors. General study points: Later analysis suggested most CMV-associated TCR beta chains were HLA-restricted. A later analysis linked a missense DCLRE1C variant to TCR beta V- and J-gene trimming. In vitro experiments confirmed that a few CMV-associated chains were specific for CMV antigens. Researchers counted over 150 TCR beta chains as cytomegalovirus-associated.

In germline, CDR1 is SGHTS, CDR2 YDEGEE. The CDR3 length is 15 residues. Germline trimming cut 4 bases from V and 7 bases from J; bases unmatched to any gene: 9. Comments on this clone: What it binds is not known.

13 Jbeta primers and 60 Vbeta primers were used for the PCR. Only in-frame clones appear in the TCRdb table, and some are missing; sequencing was by immunoSEQ multiplex PCR. The table includes 200,000 to 250,000 clones, roughly 73% detected once. The TCR was taken from a boy aged 5-17 years in good health and CMV-seronegative. V is TRBV5-8 and J is TRBJ2-1; 9 bases are a match to TRBD2. Sequencing was carried out using PBMCs. CDR3 loop: CASSTAGGPRNEQFF. As DNA, the CDR3 is TGTGCCAGCAGCACGGCGGGAGGGCCTAGGAATGAGCAGTTCTTC.